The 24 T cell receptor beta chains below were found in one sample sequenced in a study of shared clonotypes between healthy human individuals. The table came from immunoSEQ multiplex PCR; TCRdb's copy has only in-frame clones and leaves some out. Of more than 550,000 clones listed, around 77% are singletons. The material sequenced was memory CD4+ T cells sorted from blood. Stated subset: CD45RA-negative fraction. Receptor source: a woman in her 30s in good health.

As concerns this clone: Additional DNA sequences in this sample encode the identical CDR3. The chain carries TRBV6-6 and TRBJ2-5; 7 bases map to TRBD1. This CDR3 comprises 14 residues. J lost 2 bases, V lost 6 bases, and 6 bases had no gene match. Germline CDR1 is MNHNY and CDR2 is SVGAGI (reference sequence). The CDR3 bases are TGTGCCAGCAGACTAACAGGGGCTCAAGAGACCCAGTACTTC. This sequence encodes CASRLTGAQETQYF.

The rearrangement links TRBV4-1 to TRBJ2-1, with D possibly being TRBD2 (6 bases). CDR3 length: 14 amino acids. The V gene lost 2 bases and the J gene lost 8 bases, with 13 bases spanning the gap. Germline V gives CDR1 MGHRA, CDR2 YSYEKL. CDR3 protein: CASSQPTSSHEQFF. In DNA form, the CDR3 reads TGCGCCAGCAGCCAACCGACTAGTTCCCATGAGCAGTTCTTC.

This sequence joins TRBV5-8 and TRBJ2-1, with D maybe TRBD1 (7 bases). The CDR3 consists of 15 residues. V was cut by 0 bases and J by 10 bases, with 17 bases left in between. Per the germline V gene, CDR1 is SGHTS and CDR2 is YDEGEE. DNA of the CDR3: TGTGCCAGCAGCTTGGCCAGGGGGAGGCCCCGGGAGCAGTTCTTC. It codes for CASSLARGRPREQFF.

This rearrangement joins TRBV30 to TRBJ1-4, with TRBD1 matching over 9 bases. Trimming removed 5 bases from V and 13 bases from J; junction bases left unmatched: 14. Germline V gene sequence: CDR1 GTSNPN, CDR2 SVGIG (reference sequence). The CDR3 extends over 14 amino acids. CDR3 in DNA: TGTGCCTGGGGGACAGGGCTAAGGCGGCCTGGACTGTTTTTT. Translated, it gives CAWGTGLRRPGLFF.

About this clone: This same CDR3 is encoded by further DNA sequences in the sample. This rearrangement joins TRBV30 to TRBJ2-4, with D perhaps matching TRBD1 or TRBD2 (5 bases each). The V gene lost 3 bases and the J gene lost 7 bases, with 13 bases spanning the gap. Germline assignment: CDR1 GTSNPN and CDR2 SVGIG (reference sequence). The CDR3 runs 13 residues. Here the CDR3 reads CAWSVQGPNIQYF. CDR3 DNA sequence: TGTGCCTGGAGCGTCCAGGGACCGAACATTCAGTACTTC.

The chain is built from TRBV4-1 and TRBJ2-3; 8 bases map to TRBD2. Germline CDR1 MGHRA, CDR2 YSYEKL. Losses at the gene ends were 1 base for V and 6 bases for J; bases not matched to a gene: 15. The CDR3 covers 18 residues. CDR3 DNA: TGCGCCAGCAGCCAAGGGTACGGCGGGAGGTCGTCTGGGGATACGCAGTATTTT. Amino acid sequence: CASSQGYGGRSSGDTQYF.

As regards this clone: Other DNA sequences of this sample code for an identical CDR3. In DNA, the CDR3 is TGTGCCAGTAGTATTCCGGGGAGCTCCTACGAGCAGTACTTC. Protein product: CASSIPGSSYEQYF. The chain links TRBV19 to TRBJ2-7, with a weak D call TRBD2 (5 bases). V gave up 3 bases and J gave up 0 bases, with 9 bases separating them. This CDR3 is built from 14 residues. Per germline, CDR1 LNHDA and CDR2 SQIVND (reference sequence).

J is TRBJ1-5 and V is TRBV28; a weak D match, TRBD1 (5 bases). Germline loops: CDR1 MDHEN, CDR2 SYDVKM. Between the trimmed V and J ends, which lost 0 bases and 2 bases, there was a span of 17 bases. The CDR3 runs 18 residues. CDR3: CASSLWATDISGNQPQHF. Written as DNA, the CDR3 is TGTGCCAGCAGTTTATGGGCGACGGACATCAGCGGCAATCAGCCCCAGCATTTT. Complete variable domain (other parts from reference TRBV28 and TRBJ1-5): DVKVTQSSRYLVKRTGEKVFLECVQDMDHENMFWYRQDPGLGLRLIYFSYDVKMKEKGDIPEGYSVSREKKERFSLILESASTNQTSMYLCASSLWATDISGNQPQHFGDGTRLSIL.

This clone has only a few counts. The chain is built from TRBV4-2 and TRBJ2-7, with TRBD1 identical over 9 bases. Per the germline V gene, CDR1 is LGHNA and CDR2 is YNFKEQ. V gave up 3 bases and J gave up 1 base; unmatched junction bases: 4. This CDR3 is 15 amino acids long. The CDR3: CASSQTGQGSYEQYF. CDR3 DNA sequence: TGTGCCAGCAGCCAGACCGGACAGGGGTCCTACGAGCAGTACTTC.

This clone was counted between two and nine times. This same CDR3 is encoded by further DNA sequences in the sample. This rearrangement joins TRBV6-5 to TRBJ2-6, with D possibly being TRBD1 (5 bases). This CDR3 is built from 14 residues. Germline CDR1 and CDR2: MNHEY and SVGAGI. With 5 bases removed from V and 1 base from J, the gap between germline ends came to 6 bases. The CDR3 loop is CASSAGSGANVLTF. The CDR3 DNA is TGTGCCAGCAGTGCAGGGTCTGGGGCCAACGTCCTGACTTTC.

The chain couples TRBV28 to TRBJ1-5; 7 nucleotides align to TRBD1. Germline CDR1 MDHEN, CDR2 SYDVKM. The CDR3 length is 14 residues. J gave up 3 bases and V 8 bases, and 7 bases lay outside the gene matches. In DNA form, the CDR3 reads TGTGCCAGCGGCCGGGACAGCAACAATCAGCCCCAGCATTTT. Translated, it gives CASGRDSNNQPQHF. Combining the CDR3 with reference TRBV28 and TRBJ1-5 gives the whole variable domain DVKVTQSSRYLVKRTGEKVFLECVQDMDHENMFWYRQDPGLGLRLIYFSYDVKMKEKGDIPEGYSVSREKKERFSLILESASTNQTSMYLCASGRDSNNQPQHFGDGTRLSIL.

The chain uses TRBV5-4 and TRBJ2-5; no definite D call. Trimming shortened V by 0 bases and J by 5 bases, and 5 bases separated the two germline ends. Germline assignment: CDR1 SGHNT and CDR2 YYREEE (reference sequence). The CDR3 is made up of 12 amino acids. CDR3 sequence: CASSLATETQYF. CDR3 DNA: TGTGCCAGCAGCTTGGCGACGGAGACCCAGTACTTC. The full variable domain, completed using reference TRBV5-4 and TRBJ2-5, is ETGVTQSPTHLIKTRGQQVTLRCSSQSGHNTVSWYQQALGQGPQFIFQYYREEENGRGNFPPRFSGLQFPNYSSELNVNALELDDSALYLCASSLATETQYFGPGTRLLVL.

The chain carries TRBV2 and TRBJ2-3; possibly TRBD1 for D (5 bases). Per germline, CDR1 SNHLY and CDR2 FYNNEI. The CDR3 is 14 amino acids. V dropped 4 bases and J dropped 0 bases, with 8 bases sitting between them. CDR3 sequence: CASSGRVSTDTQYF. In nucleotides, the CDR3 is TGTGCCAGCAGTGGCAGGGTTAGCACAGATACGCAGTATTTT.

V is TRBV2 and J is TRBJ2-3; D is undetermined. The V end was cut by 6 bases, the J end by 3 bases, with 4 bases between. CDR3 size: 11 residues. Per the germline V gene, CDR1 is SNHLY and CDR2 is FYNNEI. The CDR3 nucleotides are TGTGCCAGCAGAGAAACAGATACGCAGTATTTT. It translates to CASRETDTQYF.

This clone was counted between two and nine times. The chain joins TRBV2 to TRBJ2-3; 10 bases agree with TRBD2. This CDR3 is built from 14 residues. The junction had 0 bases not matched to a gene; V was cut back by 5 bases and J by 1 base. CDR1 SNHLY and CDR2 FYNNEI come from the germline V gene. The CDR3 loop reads CASSLAGGTDTQYF. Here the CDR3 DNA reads TGTGCCAGCAGTCTAGCGGGAGGCACAGATACGCAGTATTTT.

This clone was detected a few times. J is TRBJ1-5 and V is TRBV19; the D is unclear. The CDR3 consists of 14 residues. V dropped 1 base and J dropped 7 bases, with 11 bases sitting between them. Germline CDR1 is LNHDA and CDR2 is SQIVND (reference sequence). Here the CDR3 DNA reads TGTGCCAGTAGTATAGGCGCGGGCCGGCAGCCCCAGCATTTT. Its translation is CASSIGAGRQPQHF.

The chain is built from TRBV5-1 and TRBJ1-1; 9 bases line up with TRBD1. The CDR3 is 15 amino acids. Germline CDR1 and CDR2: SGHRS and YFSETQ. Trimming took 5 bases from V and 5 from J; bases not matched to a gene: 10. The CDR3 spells CASRTWTGVGTEAFF. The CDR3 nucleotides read TGCGCCAGCAGAACTTGGACAGGGGTTGGGACTGAAGCTTTCTTT.

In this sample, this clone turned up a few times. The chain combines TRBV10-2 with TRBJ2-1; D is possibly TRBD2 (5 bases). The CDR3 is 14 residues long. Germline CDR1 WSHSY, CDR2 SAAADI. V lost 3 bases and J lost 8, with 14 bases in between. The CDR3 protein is CASSDRTEWDEQFF. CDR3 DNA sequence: TGCGCCAGCAGTGATCGGACTGAGTGGGATGAGCAGTTCTTC.

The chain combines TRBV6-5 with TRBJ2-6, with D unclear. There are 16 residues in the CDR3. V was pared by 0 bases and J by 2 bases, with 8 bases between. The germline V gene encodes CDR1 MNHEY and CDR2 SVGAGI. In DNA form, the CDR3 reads TGTGCCAGCAGTTACTCACTAACCCCTGGGGCCAACGTCCTGACTTTC. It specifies CASSYSLTPGANVLTF.

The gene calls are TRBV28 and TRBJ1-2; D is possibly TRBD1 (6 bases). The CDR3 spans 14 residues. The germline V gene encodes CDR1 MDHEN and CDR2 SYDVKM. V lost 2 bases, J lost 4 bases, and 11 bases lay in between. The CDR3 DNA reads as TGTGCCAGCAGTTTAACAGGGATCGTCTATGGCTACACCTTC. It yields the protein CASSLTGIVYGYTF.

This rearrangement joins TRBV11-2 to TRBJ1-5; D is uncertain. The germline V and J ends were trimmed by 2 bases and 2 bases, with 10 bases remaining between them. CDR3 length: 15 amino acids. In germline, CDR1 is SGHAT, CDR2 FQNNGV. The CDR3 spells CASSLYGSRNQPQHF. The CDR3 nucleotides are TGTGCCAGCAGCTTATACGGCAGCCGCAATCAGCCCCAGCATTTT.

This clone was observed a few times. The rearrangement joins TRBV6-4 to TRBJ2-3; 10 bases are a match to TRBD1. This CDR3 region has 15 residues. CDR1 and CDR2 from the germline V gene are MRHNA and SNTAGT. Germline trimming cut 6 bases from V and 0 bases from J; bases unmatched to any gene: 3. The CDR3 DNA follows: TGTGCCAGCAGCTCGGGACAGGGGAGCACAGATACGCAGTATTTT. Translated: CASSSGQGSTDTQYF.

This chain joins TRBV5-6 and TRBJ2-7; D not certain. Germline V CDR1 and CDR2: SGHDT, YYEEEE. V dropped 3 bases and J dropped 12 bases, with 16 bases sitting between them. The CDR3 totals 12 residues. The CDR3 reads CASSSPPGPGYF. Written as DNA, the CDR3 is TGTGCCAGCAGCTCACCTCCGGGCCCCGGGTACTTC.

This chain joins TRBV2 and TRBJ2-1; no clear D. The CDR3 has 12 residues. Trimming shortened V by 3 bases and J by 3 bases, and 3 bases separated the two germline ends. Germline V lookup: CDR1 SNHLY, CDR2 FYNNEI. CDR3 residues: CASSESYNEQFF. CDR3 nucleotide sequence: TGTGCCAGCAGTGAGAGCTACAATGAGCAGTTCTTC.